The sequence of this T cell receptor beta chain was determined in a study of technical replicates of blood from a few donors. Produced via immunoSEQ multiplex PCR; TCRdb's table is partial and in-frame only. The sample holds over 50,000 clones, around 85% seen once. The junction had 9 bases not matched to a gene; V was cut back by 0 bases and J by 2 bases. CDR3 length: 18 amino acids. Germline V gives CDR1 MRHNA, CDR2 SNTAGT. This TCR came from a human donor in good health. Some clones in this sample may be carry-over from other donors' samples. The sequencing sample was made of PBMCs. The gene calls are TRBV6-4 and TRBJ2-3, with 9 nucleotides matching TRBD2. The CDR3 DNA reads TGTGCCAGCAGTGACTCGATCATGGCGGGGGGGCCCACAGATACGCAGTATTTT. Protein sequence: CASSDSIMAGGPTDTQYF.